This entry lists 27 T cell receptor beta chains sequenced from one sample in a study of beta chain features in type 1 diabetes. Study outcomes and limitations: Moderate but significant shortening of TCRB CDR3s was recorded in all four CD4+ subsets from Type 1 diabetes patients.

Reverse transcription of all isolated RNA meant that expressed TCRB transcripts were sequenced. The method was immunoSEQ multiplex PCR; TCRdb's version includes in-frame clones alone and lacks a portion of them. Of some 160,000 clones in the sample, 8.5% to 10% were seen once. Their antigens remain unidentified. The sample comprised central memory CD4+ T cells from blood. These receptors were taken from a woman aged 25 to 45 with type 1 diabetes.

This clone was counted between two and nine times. DNA for the CDR3: TGTGCCAGCAGCCAAGGGCCTAGCGGTGACTCCTACGAGCAGTACTTC. Its translation: CASSQGPSGDSYEQYF. This chain links TRBV14 with TRBJ2-7; 7 bases align to TRBD2. This CDR3 region has 16 residues. The V gene's germline CDR1 is SGHDN and CDR2 FVKESK. Trimming removed 1 base from V and 0 bases from J; junction bases left unmatched: 6.

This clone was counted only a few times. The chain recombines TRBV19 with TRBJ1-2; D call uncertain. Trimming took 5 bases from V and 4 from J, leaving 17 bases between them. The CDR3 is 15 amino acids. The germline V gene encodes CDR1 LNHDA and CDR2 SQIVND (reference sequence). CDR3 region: CASSAQTRASYGYTF. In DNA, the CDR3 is TGTGCCAGTAGTGCCCAGACTCGAGCCTCCTATGGCTACACCTTC.

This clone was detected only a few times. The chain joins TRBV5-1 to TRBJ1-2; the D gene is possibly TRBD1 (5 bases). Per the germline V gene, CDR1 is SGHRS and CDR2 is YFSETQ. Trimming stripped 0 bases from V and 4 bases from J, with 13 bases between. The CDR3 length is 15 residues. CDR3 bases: TGCGCCAGCAGCTTGGAGGGGAGGGATCCCTATGGCTACACCTTC. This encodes CASSLEGRDPYGYTF.

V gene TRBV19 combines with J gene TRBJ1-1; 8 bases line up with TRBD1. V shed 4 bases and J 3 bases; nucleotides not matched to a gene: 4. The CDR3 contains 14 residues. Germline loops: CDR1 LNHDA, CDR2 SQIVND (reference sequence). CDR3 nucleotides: TGTGCCAGTAGTAATCCGGGACAGGACACTGAAGCTTTCTTT. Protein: CASSNPGQDTEAFF. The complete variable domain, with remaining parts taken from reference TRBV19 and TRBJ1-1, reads DGGITQSPKYLFRKEGQNVTLSCEQNLNHDAMYWYRQDPGQGLRLIYYSQIVNDFQKGDIAEGYSVSREKKESFPLTVTSAQKNPTAFYLCASSNPGQDTEAFFGQGTRLTVV.

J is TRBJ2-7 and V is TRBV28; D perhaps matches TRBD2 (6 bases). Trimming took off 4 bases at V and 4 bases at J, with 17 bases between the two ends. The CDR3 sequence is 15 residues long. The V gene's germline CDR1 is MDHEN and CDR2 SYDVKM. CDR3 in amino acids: CASSSPTGGFYEQYF. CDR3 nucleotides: TGTGCCAGCAGTTCACCCACCGGAGGGTTTTACGAGCAGTACTTC.

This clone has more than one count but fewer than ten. This CDR3 reads CSVRETYEQYF. In DNA form, the CDR3 reads TGCAGCGTTCGGGAGACCTACGAGCAGTACTTC. The V and J genes are TRBV29-1 and TRBJ2-7; TRBD2 might be the D (6 bases). This CDR3 contains 11 residues. CDR1 and CDR2 (germline): SQVTM, ANQGSEA. The V and J ends lost 5 bases and 2 bases respectively, with 7 bases between them.

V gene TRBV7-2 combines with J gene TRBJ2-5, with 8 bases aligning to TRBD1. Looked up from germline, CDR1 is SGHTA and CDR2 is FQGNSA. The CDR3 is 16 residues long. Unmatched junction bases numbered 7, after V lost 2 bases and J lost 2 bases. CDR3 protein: CASSLRPGQGQETQYF. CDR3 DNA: TGTGCCAGCAGCTTAAGACCAGGACAGGGACAAGAGACCCAGTACTTC.

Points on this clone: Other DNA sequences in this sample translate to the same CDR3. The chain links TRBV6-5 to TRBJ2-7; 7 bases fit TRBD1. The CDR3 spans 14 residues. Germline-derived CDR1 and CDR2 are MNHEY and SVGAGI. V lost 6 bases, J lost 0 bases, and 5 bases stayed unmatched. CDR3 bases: TGTGCCAGCAGCCCCGACAGGGACTCCTACGAGCAGTACTTC. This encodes CASSPDRDSYEQYF.

The CDR3 sequence: CASRGGSGTGELFF. The CDR3 DNA reads TGTGCCAGCAGAGGCGGGAGTGGGACCGGGGAGCTGTTTTTT. V is TRBV7-2 and J is TRBJ2-2; 7 nucleotides line up with TRBD2. The V segment lost 6 bases and the J segment 5 bases; nucleotides outside the gene matches: 6. The CDR3 extends over 14 amino acids. Germline V lookup: CDR1 SGHTA, CDR2 FQGNSA.

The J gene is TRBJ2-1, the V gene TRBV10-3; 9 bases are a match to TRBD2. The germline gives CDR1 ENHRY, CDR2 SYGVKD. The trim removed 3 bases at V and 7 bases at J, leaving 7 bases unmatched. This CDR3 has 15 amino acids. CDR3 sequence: CAISDSGRESNEQFF. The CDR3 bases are TGTGCCATCAGTGATAGCGGGAGAGAAAGTAATGAGCAGTTCTTC.

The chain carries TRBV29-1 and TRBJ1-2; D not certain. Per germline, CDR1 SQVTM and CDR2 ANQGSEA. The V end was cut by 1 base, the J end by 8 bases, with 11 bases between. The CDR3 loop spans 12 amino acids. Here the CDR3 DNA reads TGCAGCGTTGAAGGGGCTGGAGGGGGCTACACCTTC. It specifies CSVEGAGGGYTF.

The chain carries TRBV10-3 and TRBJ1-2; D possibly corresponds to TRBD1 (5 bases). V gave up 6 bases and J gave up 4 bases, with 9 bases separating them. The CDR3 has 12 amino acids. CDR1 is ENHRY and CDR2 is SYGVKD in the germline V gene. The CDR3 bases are TGTGCCATCAGCGTAGACAGCTATGGCTACACCTTC. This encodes CAISVDSYGYTF.

The CDR3 loop reads CASSLANRNYGYTF. The CDR3 DNA sequence: TGCGCCAGCAGCTTGGCCAACAGGAACTATGGCTACACCTTC. This sequence joins TRBV5-1 and TRBJ1-2, with a possible D match to TRBD1 (5 bases). The CDR3 contains 14 residues. CDR1 is SGHRS and CDR2 is YFSETQ in the germline V gene. V lost 0 bases to trimming and J lost 2 bases, with 8 bases between them.

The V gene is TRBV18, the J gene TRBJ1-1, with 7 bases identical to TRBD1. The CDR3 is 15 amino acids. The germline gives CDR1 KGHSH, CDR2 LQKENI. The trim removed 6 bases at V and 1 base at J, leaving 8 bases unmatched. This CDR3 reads CASSRSRQGNTEAFF. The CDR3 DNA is TGTGCCAGCTCTCGCTCGAGACAGGGGAACACTGAAGCTTTCTTT.

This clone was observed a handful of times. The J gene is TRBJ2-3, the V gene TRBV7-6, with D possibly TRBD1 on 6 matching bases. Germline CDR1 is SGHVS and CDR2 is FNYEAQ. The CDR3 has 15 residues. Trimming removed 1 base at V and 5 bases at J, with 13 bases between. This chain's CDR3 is CASSLGPTGQDTQYF. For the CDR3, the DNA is TGTGCCAGCAGCTTAGGTCCCACAGGGCAAGATACGCAGTATTTT.

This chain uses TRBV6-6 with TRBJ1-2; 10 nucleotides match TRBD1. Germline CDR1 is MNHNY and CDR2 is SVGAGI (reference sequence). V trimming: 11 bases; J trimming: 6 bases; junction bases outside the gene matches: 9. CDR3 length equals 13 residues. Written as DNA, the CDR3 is TGTGCCCTGAGACAGGGGGCGATCGATGGCTACACCTTC. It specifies CALRQGAIDGYTF.

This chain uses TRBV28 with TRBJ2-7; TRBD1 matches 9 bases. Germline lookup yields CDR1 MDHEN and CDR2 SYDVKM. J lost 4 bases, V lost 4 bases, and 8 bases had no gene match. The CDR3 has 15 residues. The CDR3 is CASSSTGGKGYEQYF. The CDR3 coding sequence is TGTGCCAGCAGTTCCACAGGGGGCAAGGGATACGAGCAGTACTTC.

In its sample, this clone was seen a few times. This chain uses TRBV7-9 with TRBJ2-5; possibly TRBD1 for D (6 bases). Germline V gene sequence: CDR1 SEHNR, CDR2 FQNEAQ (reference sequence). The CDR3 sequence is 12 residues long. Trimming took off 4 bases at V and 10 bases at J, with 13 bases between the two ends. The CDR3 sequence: CASSSILGHQYF. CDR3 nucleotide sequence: TGTGCCAGCAGCTCAATCTTGGGACACCAGTACTTC.

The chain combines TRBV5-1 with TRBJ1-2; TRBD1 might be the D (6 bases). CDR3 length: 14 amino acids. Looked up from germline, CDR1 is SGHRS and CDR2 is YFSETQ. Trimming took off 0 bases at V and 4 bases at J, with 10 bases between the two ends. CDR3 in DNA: TGCGCCAGCAGCTTGGCGGCGGGGGCCTATGGCTACACCTTC. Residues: CASSLAAGAYGYTF.

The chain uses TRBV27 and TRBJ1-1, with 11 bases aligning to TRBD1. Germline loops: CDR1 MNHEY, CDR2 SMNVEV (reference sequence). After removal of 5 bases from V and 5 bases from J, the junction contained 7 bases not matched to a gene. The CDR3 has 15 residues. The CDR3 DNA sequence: TGTGCCAGCAGTCTACGGACAGGGGGCAGGACTGAAGCTTTCTTT. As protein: CASSLRTGGRTEAFF.

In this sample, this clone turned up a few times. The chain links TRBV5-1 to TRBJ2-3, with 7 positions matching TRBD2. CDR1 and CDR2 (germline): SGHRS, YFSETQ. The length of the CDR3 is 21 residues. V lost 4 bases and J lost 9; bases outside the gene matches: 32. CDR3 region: CASSTEPPRQKGGRGSITQYF. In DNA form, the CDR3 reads TGCGCCAGCAGCACCGAGCCCCCCAGACAGAAGGGCGGGAGAGGTTCGATAACGCAGTATTTT.

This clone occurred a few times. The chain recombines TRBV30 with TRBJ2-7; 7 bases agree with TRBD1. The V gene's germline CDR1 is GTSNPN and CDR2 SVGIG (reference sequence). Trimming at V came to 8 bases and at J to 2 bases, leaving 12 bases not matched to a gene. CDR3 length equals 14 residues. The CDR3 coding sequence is TGTGCCGGGGTAAGGGACAGCGAGACCTACGAGCAGTACTTC. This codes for CAGVRDSETYEQYF.

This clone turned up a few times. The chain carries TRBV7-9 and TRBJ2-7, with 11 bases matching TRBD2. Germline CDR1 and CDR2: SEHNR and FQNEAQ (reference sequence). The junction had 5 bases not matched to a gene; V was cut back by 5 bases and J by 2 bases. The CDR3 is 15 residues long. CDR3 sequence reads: CASSPSSGGTYEQYF. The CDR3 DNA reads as TGTGCCAGCAGCCCCTCTAGCGGGGGGACCTACGAGCAGTACTTC.

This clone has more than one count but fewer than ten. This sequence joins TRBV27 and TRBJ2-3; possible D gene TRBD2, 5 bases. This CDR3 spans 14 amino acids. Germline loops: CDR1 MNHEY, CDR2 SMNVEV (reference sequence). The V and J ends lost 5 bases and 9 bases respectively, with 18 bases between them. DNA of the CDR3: TGTGCCAGCAGTCCGACTCAGAGGGTTGGGACGCAGTATTTT. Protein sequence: CASSPTQRVGTQYF.

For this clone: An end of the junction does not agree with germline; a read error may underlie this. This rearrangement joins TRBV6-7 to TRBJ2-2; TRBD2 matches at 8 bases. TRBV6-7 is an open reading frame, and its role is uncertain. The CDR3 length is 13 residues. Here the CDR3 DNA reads TGTGCCAGCAGTCTGCTGAAAGCGGGAGAGCTATTTTTT. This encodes CASSLLKAGELFF.

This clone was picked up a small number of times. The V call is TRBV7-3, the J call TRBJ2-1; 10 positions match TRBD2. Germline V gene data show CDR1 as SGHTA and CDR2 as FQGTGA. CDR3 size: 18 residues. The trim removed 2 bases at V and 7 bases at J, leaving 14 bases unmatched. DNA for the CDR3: TGTGCCAGCAGCTTAGGTCAGTTAGCGGGAGGATTAGGGAATGAGCAGTTCTTC. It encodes CASSLGQLAGGLGNEQFF. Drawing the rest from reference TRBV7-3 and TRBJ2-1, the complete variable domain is GAGVSQTPSNKVTEKGKYVELRCDPISGHTALYWYRQSLGQGPEFLIYFQGTGAADDSGLPNDRFFAVRPEGSVSTLKIQRTERGDSAVYLCASSLGQLAGGLGNEQFFGPGTRLTVL.

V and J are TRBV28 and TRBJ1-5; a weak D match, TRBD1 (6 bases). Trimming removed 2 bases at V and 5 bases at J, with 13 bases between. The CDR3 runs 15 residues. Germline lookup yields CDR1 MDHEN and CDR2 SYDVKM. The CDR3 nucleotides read TGTGCCAGCAGTTTAGCCGGGACACGGGATCAGCCCCAGCATTTT. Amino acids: CASSLAGTRDQPQHF. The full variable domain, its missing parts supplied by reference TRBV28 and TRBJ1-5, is DVKVTQSSRYLVKRTGEKVFLECVQDMDHENMFWYRQDPGLGLRLIYFSYDVKMKEKGDIPEGYSVSREKKERFSLILESASTNQTSMYLCASSLAGTRDQPQHFGDGTRLSIL.